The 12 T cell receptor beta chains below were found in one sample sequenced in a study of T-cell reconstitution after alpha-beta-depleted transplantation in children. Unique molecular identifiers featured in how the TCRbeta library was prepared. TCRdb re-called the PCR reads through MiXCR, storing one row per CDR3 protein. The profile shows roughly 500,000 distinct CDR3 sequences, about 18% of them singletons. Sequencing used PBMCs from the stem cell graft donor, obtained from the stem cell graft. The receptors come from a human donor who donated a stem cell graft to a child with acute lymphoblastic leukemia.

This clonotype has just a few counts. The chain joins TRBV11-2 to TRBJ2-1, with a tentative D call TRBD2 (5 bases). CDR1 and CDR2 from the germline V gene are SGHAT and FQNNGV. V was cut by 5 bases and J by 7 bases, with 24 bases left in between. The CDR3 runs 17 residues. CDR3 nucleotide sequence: TGTGCCAGCAGCCCAAAGGGTGGCGGACTCCAGTTAAATGAGCAGTTCTTC. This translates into CASSPKGGGLQLNEQFF.

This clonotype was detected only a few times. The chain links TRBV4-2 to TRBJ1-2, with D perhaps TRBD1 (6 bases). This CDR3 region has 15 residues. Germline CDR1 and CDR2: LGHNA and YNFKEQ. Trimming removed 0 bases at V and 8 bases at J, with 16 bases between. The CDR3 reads CASSQDLGARGGYTF. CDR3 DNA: TGTGCCAGCAGCCAAGATTTGGGCGCCAGGGGAGGCTACACCTTC.

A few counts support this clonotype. For the CDR3, the DNA is TGCGCCAGCAGCCCCTACGGCGCAGGTCTCTCCTACGAGCAGTACTTC. It encodes CASSPYGAGLSYEQYF. The gene calls are TRBV4-1 and TRBJ2-7; D is unresolved. Germline V gene data show CDR1 as MGHRA and CDR2 as YSYEKL. Between the trimmed V and J ends, which lost 4 bases and 0 bases, there was a span of 16 bases. This CDR3 region has 16 residues.

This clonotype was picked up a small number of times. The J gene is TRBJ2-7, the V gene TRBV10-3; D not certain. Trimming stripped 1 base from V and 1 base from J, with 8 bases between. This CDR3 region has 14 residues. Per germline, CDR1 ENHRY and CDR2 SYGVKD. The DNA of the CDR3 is TGTGCCATCAGTGAGTTTGGCGCATCCTACGAGCAGTACTTC. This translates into CAISEFGASYEQYF.

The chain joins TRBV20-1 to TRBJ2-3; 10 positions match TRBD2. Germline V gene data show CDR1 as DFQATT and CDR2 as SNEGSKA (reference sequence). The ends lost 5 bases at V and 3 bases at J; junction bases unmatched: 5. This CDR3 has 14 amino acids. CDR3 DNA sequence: TGCAGTGCTGGAAAGCGGGAGGGTACAGATACGCAGTATTTT. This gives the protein CSAGKREGTDTQYF.

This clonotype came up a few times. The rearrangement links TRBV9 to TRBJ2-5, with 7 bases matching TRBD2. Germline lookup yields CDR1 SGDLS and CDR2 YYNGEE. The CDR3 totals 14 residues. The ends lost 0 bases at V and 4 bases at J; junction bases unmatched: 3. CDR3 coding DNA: TGTGCCAGCAGCGTAGTGGGAGGGAGAGAGACCCAGTACTTC. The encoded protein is CASSVVGGRETQYF.

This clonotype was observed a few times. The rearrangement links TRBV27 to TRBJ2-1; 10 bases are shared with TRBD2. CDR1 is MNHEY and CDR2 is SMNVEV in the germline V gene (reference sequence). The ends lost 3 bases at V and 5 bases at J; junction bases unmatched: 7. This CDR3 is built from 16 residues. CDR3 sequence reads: CASSLPSGSPDNEQFF. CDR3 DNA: TGTGCCAGCAGTTTGCCTAGCGGGAGCCCAGACAATGAGCAGTTCTTC.

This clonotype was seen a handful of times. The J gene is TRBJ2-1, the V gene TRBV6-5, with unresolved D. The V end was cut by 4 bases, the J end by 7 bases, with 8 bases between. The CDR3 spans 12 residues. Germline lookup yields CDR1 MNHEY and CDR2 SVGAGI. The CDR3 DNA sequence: TGTGCCAGCAGTTCCATAAAGAATGAGCAGTTCTTC. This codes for CASSSIKNEQFF.

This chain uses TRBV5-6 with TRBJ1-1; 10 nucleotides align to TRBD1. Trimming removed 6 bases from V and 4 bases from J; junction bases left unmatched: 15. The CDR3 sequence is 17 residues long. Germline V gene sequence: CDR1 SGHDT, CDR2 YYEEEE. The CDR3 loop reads CASNTRDRGRKSTEAFF. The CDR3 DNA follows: TGTGCCAGCAACACCCGGGACAGGGGACGAAAATCCACTGAAGCTTTCTTT.

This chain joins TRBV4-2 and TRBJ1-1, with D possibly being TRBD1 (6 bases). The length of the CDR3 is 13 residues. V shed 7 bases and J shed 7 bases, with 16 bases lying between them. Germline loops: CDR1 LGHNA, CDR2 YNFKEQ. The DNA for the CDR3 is TGTGCCAGCAAGGACCGGGGGGCAGTTGAAGCTTTCTTT. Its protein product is CASKDRGAVEAFF.

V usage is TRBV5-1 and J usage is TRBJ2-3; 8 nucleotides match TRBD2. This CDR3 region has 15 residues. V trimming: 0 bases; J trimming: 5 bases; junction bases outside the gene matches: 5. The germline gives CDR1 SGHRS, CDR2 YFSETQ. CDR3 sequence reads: CASSLDGRAIDTQYF. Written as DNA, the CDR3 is TGCGCCAGCAGCTTGGACGGGAGGGCCATAGATACGCAGTATTTT.

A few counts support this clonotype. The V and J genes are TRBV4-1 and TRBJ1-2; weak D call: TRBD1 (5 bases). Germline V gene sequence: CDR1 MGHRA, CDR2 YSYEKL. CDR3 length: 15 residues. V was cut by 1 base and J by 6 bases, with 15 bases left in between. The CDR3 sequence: CASSQGEGLGDGYTF. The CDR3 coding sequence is TGCGCCAGCAGCCAAGGGGAGGGGCTTGGAGATGGCTACACCTTC.